The 10 T cell receptor beta chains in this list originate from one sample, sequenced in a study of T cell responses to AZD1222 COVID-19 vaccine. Method: immunoSEQ multiplex PCR; TCRdb's copy keeps in-frame clones and lacks some. The table lists about 130,000 clones, nearly 95% of them singletons. Sequences were derived from peripheral blood, sampled on day 0 of AZD1222 vaccination. The receptors were gathered from an adult in good health.

J is TRBJ2-3 and V is TRBV18; D is perhaps TRBD1 (6 bases). CDR3 length: 14 amino acids. V lost 3 bases and J lost 2, with 9 bases in between. From germline, CDR1 is KGHSH and CDR2 LQKENI. The CDR3 spells CASSPQGYTDTQYF. In DNA form, the CDR3 reads TGTGCCAGCTCACCGCAGGGGTACACAGATACGCAGTATTTT. The full variable domain, rest sourced from reference TRBV18 and TRBJ2-3, is NAGVMQNPRHLVRRRGQEARLRCSPMKGHSHVYWYRQLPEEGLKFMVYLQKENIIDESGMPKERFSAEFPKEGPSILRIQQVVRGDSAAYFCASSPQGYTDTQYFGPGTRLTVL.

The rearrangement joins TRBV4-3 to TRBJ2-1; 10 positions agree with TRBD2. This CDR3 region has 15 residues. V shed 1 base, J shed 8 bases, and the junction held 5 bases outside the gene matches. Germline V gene data show CDR1 as LGHNA and CDR2 as YSLEER. The CDR3: CASSQALAGVYEQFF. The CDR3 DNA is TGCGCCAGCAGCCAAGCCCTAGCGGGAGTCTATGAGCAGTTCTTC.

V and J are TRBV5-1 and TRBJ1-1; D call uncertain. CDR1 is SGHRS and CDR2 is YFSETQ in the germline V gene. The ends were cut back, 2 bases at V and 6 bases at J, with 11 bases in the middle. The CDR3 consists of 13 residues. The CDR3 DNA is TGCGCCAGCAGCTTCAGAGAGGACGCTGAAGCTTTCTTT. It translates to CASSFREDAEAFF.

The chain employs TRBV29-1 and TRBJ1-1; D unresolved. Germline V gene data show CDR1 as SQVTM and CDR2 as ANQGSEA. This CDR3 has 12 amino acids. Trimming shortened V by 5 bases and J by 1 base, and 8 bases separated the two germline ends. The DNA of the CDR3 is TGCAGCGTTTCCCTGGGGAACACTGAAGCTTTCTTT. Translation gives CSVSLGNTEAFF. The complete variable domain, with remaining parts taken from reference TRBV29-1 and TRBJ1-1, reads SAVISQKPSRDICQRGTSLTIQCQVDSQVTMMFWYRQQPGQSLTLIATANQGSEATYESGFVIDKFPISRPNLTFSTLTVSNMSPEDSSIYLCSVSLGNTEAFFGQGTRLTVV.

This chain joins TRBV6-5 and TRBJ2-7; 8 nucleotides align to TRBD2. The junction had 7 bases not matched to a gene; V was cut back by 7 bases and J by 2 bases. Germline V gives CDR1 MNHEY, CDR2 SVGAGI. CDR3 length: 14 amino acids. The CDR3 sequence: CASNRLARTYEQYF. The CDR3 region has the DNA TGTGCCAGCAACCGACTAGCGCGTACCTACGAGCAGTACTTC.

The rearrangement links TRBV5-1 to TRBJ1-6; 11 bases align to TRBD1. Trimming cost V 0 bases and J 7 bases; bases outside gene matches: 0. Germline V gene lookup returns CDR1 SGHRS and CDR2 YFSETQ. CDR3 length: 15 amino acids. The CDR3 region has the DNA TGCGCCAGCAGCTTGGGGGACAGGGGGAATTCACCCCTCCACTTT. As protein: CASSLGDRGNSPLHF.

The J gene is TRBJ2-1, the V gene TRBV6-4, with D perhaps given as TRBD1 or TRBD2 (6 bases each). This CDR3 region has 13 residues. CDR1 and CDR2 (germline): MRHNA, SNTAGT. Trimming removed 2 bases at V and 6 bases at J, with 8 bases between. CDR3 loop: CASSDGGGNEQFF. The DNA of the CDR3 is TGTGCCAGCAGTGACGGAGGGGGCAATGAGCAGTTCTTC.

This chain joins TRBV10-3 and TRBJ1-1; tentatively, D is TRBD1 (6 bases). Germline V gene sequence: CDR1 ENHRY, CDR2 SYGVKD. V lost 8 bases to trimming and J lost 2 bases, with 15 bases between them. This CDR3 has 14 amino acids. CDR3 coding DNA: TGTGCCATCCGAAAGGGGGAGAAAAACACTGAAGCTTTCTTT. Translation gives CAIRKGEKNTEAFF.

This clone came up once. The genes are TRBV19 and TRBJ1-4; 8 bases align to TRBD1. V lost 6 bases and J lost 4; bases outside the gene matches: 7. The CDR3 runs 15 residues. The germline V gene encodes CDR1 LNHDA and CDR2 SQIVND (reference sequence). In nucleotides, the CDR3 is TGTGCCAGTAGCTCCCCGGACAGGGTTAATGAAAAACTGTTTTTT. Residues: CASSSPDRVNEKLFF. Full variable domain (rest looked up from reference TRBV19 and TRBJ1-4): DGGITQSPKYLFRKEGQNVTLSCEQNLNHDAMYWYRQDPGQGLRLIYYSQIVNDFQKGDIAEGYSVSREKKESFPLTVTSAQKNPTAFYLCASSSPDRVNEKLFFGSGTQLSVL.

The chain couples TRBV7-2 to TRBJ2-3; D not certain. The CDR3 contains 13 residues. Germline CDR1 SGHTA, CDR2 FQGNSA. The V end was cut by 1 base, the J end by 5 bases, with 7 bases between. The CDR3 is CASSLVPEDTQYF. CDR3 DNA: TGTGCCAGCAGCTTAGTTCCGGAAGATACGCAGTATTTT.